This TCR beta chain stems from a study of T cells in narcolepsy. Libraries were prepared by immunoSEQ multiplex PCR; TCRdb keeps only in-frame clonotypes and omits some of them. This sample carries about 30,000 clones, around 79% of them seen once, and the ten largest clones take approximately 1%. Study-level findings and limits: Autoreactive clonotypes reportedly recurred in blood of same and different patients, not controls.

A word on this clone: Its target is not known.

The V and J ends lost 4 bases and 6 bases respectively, with 10 bases between them. This CDR3 has 12 amino acids. The germline CDR1 and CDR2 sequences are LNHDA and SQIVND (reference sequence). The receptor comes from a human donor with narcolepsy. The chain links TRBV19 to TRBJ2-7; D possibly corresponds to TRBD2 (6 bases). Material for sequencing was CD45RA- memory CD4+ T cells from PBMCs. The CDR3 DNA reads TGTGCCAGTAGTAACTTAGCGGCCGAGCAGTACTTC. It yields the protein CASSNLAAEQYF.